This T cell receptor beta chain was identified during a study of cytomegalovirus exposure and HLA in healthy donors. Points from the study as a whole: Later work found most CMV-associated TCR beta chains apparently HLA-restricted. The study had only CMV serostatus as immune exposure information. Trimming of TCR beta V- and J-genes showed a link, identified in a later analysis, to a missense DCLRE1C variant.

V trimming: 4 bases; J trimming: 4 bases; junction bases outside the gene matches: 15. The CDR3 sequence is 18 residues long. Germline V gives CDR1 LGHNA, CDR2 YNFKEQ. Primers for the PCR totalled 60 Vbeta and 13 Jbeta. Clones were read by immunoSEQ multiplex PCR, and TCRdb kept only the in-frame ones, dropping some. The profile shows about 130,000 clones, roughly four fifths of them singletons. Regarding this clone: Its target is not known.

This TCR came from a woman aged 40 to 50 in good health and CMV-seropositive. The sequencing input was PBMCs. The chain combines TRBV4-2 with TRBJ1-2; 10 nucleotides align to TRBD1. CDR3 amino acids: CASSPQGQGFGAGYGYTF. The DNA for the CDR3 is TGTGCCAGCAGCCCCCAGGGACAGGGGTTTGGAGCTGGCTATGGCTACACCTTC.